This T cell receptor beta chain was sequenced during a study of PD-L1 blockade in urothelial cancer. The CDR3 runs to 13 residues. Trimming shortened V by 7 bases and J by 2 bases, and 11 bases separated the two germline ends. The V gene's germline CDR1 is SGHTA and CDR2 FQGNSA. Here immunoSEQ multiplex PCR was the method, and the copy in TCRdb shows in-frame clones only, minus some. Here the sample spans about 26,000 clones, 86% being singletons. J is TRBJ2-5 and V is TRBV7-2, with D maybe TRBD1 (6 bases). The clonotype originates from a man aged 60 to 75 with urothelial cancer. Sequenced material: PBMCs, taken around atezolizumab (anti-PD-L1) treatment. DNA for the CDR3: TGTGCCAGCACCAGGACAGCTCAAGAGACCCAGTACTTC. Its translation: CASTRTAQETQYF.